This T cell receptor (beta chain) was identified in a study of T-cell reconstitution after alpha-beta-depleted transplantation in children. CDR1 is MNHEY and CDR2 is SVGAGI in the germline V gene. V lost 2 bases to trimming and J lost 6 bases; unmatched junction nucleotides: 9. This CDR3 has 15 amino acids. In the case of this clonotype: Antigen unknown.

Preparation of the TCRbeta library used unique molecular identifiers. TCRdb re-derived calls from the PCR reads in MiXCR, one entry per CDR3 protein. The table records about a million distinct CDR3 sequences, 25% to 30% of them present only once. Study-wide points: It was reported that alpha-beta T cells came from several hundred expanded graft clones (about two months after transplant).

V and J are TRBV6-5 and TRBJ2-7; 8 nucleotides align to TRBD1. The starting material was PBMCs, mostly from graft donor cells, obtained 360 days after TCRalphabeta/CD19-depleted stem cell transplant. This clonotype was sampled from a boy under two years old who had a stem cell transplant for SCID, so the T cells may come from the graft donor. This chain's CDR3 is CASSYMAGGSREQYF. In DNA, the CDR3 is TGTGCCAGCAGTTACATGGCAGGGGGCTCGCGCGAGCAGTACTTC.